These 27 T cell receptor beta chains came from one sample sequenced in a study of blood T cell repertoires in COVID-19. Data came from immunoSEQ multiplex PCR; TCRdb stores just in-frame clones and leaves some out. The sample carries 200,000 to 300,000 clones, around 83% recorded once. Source material: peripheral blood. These receptors all come from a woman aged 40 to 55 who had recovered from COVID-19.

V and J are TRBV2 and TRBJ1-5, with 7 bases matching TRBD1. Germline trimming cut 4 bases from V and 6 bases from J; bases unmatched to any gene: 6. Germline CDR1 SNHLY, CDR2 FYNNEI. CDR3 size: 14 residues. The CDR3 region is CASSGGDSAQPQHF. CDR3 sequence (DNA): TGTGCCAGCAGTGGGGGGGACAGTGCTCAGCCCCAGCATTTT.

CDR3 loop: CASSEAGTGSWGKLFF. CDR3 DNA sequence: TGTGCCAGCAGTGAAGCCGGGACAGGGTCTTGGGGAAAACTGTTTTTT. The V call is TRBV6-1, the J call TRBJ1-4, with 9 bases identical to TRBD1. This CDR3 comprises 16 residues. Trimming cost V 0 bases and J 10 bases; bases outside gene matches: 9. Looked up from germline, CDR1 is MNHNS and CDR2 is SASEGT.

The V gene is TRBV7-9, the J gene TRBJ1-6; maybe TRBD1 (6 bases). Germline-derived CDR1 and CDR2 are SEHNR and FQNEAQ (reference sequence). V lost 5 bases and J lost 1, with 12 bases in between. There are 16 residues in the CDR3. DNA of the CDR3: TGTGCCAGCAGCCACAGGGTAGGGTCCTATAATTCACCCCTCCACTTT. Translated: CASSHRVGSYNSPLHF.

The rearrangement links TRBV6-5 to TRBJ1-6, with 7 bases that match TRBD1. With V trimmed by 7 bases and J by 8 bases, 11 bases remained unmatched. Germline V CDR1 and CDR2: MNHEY, SVGAGI. The length of the CDR3 is 15 residues. This CDR3 reads CASTLPQGDHSPLHF. The CDR3 DNA follows: TGTGCCAGCACCCTCCCCCAGGGGGATCATTCACCCCTCCACTTT.

The chain couples TRBV29-1 to TRBJ2-1, with a possible D match to TRBD2 (5 bases). V was clipped by 4 bases and J by 8 bases, with 6 bases between them. Looked up from germline, CDR1 is SQVTM and CDR2 is ANQGSEA. This CDR3 spans 10 amino acids. The CDR3 sequence: CSVGGHEQFF. CDR3 nucleotides: TGCAGCGTTGGAGGGCATGAGCAGTTCTTC.

V usage is TRBV28 and J usage is TRBJ1-1; 10 bases align to TRBD1. The CDR3 has 16 amino acids. Per the germline V gene, CDR1 is MDHEN and CDR2 is SYDVKM. V gave up 3 bases and J gave up 0 bases; unmatched junction bases: 4. The CDR3 region has the DNA TGTGCCAGCAGTTTGGGGGGACAGGGGATGAACACTGAAGCTTTCTTT. It encodes CASSLGGQGMNTEAFF.

The chain couples TRBV11-2 to TRBJ1-2; 8 positions match TRBD1. CDR3 length: 15 residues. Per germline, CDR1 SGHAT and CDR2 FQNNGV. V lost 5 bases to trimming and J lost 1 base; unmatched junction nucleotides: 6. The CDR3 region is CASSGQGAFNYGYTF. CDR3 sequence (DNA): TGTGCCAGCAGCGGACAGGGCGCTTTTAACTATGGCTACACCTTC.

This rearrangement joins TRBV5-1 to TRBJ2-7; TRBD1 matches at 7 bases. The junction had 10 bases not matched to a gene; V was cut back by 4 bases and J by 0 bases. This CDR3 has 16 amino acids. The V gene's germline CDR1 is SGHRS and CDR2 YFSETQ. The CDR3 nucleotides are TGCGCCAGCAGCCGTGCCCCGGGACAGAGCTCCTACGAGCAGTACTTC. Protein sequence: CASSRAPGQSSYEQYF.

This chain uses TRBV30 with TRBJ1-4; D gene uncertain. V lost 2 bases, J lost 7 bases, and 11 bases lay in between. Germline V gives CDR1 GTSNPN, CDR2 SVGIG (reference sequence). This CDR3 comprises 13 residues. The CDR3 is CAWSLGESEKLFF. CDR3 nucleotide sequence: TGTGCCTGGAGTCTCGGGGAAAGTGAAAAACTGTTTTTT.

The chain combines TRBV14 with TRBJ1-1; the match to TRBD1 covers 7 bases. V dropped 5 bases and J dropped 9; count of bases not matched to a gene: 9. CDR3 length: 13 residues. Germline V gene lookup returns CDR1 SGHDN and CDR2 FVKESK. For the CDR3, the DNA is TGTGCCAGCAGCGAAAGGACAGGTCGGAAAGCTTTCTTT. Its protein is CASSERTGRKAFF.

J is TRBJ1-5 and V is TRBV10-3; TRBD1 matches 9 bases. The CDR3 contains 13 residues. The V gene end was trimmed by 6 bases and the J gene end by 5 bases; junction bases not matched to a gene: 2. Germline CDR1 reads ENHRY; CDR2 reads SYGVKD. CDR3 nucleotide sequence: TGTGCCATCAGGGGACAGGGAGATCAGCCCCAGCATTTT. The encoded protein is CAIRGQGDQPQHF.

This chain uses TRBV2 with TRBJ1-2; 8 nucleotides line up with TRBD1. The germline V gene has CDR1 SNHLY and CDR2 FYNNEI. This CDR3 is built from 15 residues. After removal of 8 bases from V and 6 bases from J, the junction contained 14 bases not matched to a gene. CDR3 sequence reads: CASFRLTGERNGYTF. CDR3 coding DNA: TGTGCCAGCTTTAGACTGACAGGGGAGCGTAATGGCTACACCTTC.

This chain connects TRBV20-1 to TRBJ2-1; 8 positions match TRBD1. The V segment lost 8 bases and the J segment 8 bases; nucleotides outside the gene matches: 5. The CDR3 is 11 amino acids. Per the germline V gene, CDR1 is DFQATT and CDR2 is SNEGSKA (reference sequence). The CDR3 sequence: CSRTGRDEQFF. The CDR3 nucleotides read TGCAGTCGGACAGGGCGGGATGAGCAGTTCTTC.

This clone was seen a few times. CDR3 bases: TGCGCCAGCAGCCAAGTCGCCTCGGGTTCACCCCTCCACTTT. Amino acid sequence: CASSQVASGSPLHF. The chain links TRBV4-1 to TRBJ1-6; D remains unclear. The CDR3 extends over 14 amino acids. With 1 base removed from V and 9 bases from J, the gap between germline ends came to 10 bases. CDR1 is MGHRA and CDR2 is YSYEKL in the germline V gene.

The chain joins TRBV19 to TRBJ1-1; a possible D gene is TRBD1 (6 bases). This CDR3 region has 13 residues. Between the trimmed V and J ends, which lost 4 bases and 6 bases, there was a span of 12 bases. Germline loops: CDR1 LNHDA, CDR2 SQIVND (reference sequence). CDR3 amino acids: CASSSGQRAEAFF. The CDR3 coding sequence is TGTGCCAGTAGTAGCGGACAGCGAGCTGAAGCTTTCTTT.

This clone was seen only once. The chain links TRBV6-5 to TRBJ2-1, with 11 nucleotides matching TRBD2. CDR1 and CDR2 from the germline V gene are MNHEY and SVGAGI. With V trimmed by 10 bases and J by 0 bases, 5 bases remained unmatched. CDR3 size: 15 residues. The CDR3 DNA reads as TGTGCCAAGACTAGCGGGGACCGCTCCTACAATGAGCAGTTCTTC. Its protein product is CAKTSGDRSYNEQFF.

In this sample, this clone turned up a few times. This chain joins TRBV11-2 and TRBJ2-1; 7 bases align to TRBD1. This CDR3 comprises 13 residues. V lost 11 bases and J lost 0; bases outside the gene matches: 4. The germline CDR1 and CDR2 sequences are SGHAT and FQNNGV. The CDR3 bases are TGTGCCTCAGGGGACAGCTCCTACAATGAGCAGTTCTTC. Amino acids: CASGDSSYNEQFF.

V is TRBV28 and J is TRBJ2-7, with D tentatively TRBD1 (5 bases). CDR1 is MDHEN and CDR2 is SYDVKM in the germline V gene. This CDR3 has 14 residues. Trimming removed 1 base from V and 0 bases from J, with 7 bases in between. As DNA, the CDR3 is TGTGCCAGCAGTTTATTACAGGTCTCCTACGAGCAGTACTTC. It translates to CASSLLQVSYEQYF.

The chain couples TRBV6-1 to TRBJ2-7, with 7 bases identical to TRBD1. The V and J ends lost 2 bases and 1 base, in that order; junction bases with no gene match: 2. The CDR3 consists of 14 residues. From germline, CDR1 is MNHNS and CDR2 SASEGT. The chain's CDR3 is CASSEPGQSYEQYF. CDR3 bases: TGTGCCAGCAGTGAACCGGGACAGTCCTACGAGCAGTACTTC.

The chain joins TRBV7-6 to TRBJ2-2; D ambiguous. CDR1 and CDR2 from the germline V gene are SGHVS and FNYEAQ. This CDR3 region has 15 residues. V lost 2 bases to trimming and J lost 5 bases, with 12 bases between them. CDR3 coding DNA: TGTGCCAGCAGCTTATCTATCCAACCTACCGGGGAGCTGTTTTTT. Its translation is CASSLSIQPTGELFF.

V is TRBV5-6 and J is TRBJ1-1, with a possible D match to TRBD1 (6 bases). V lost 3 bases to trimming and J lost 3 bases, with 15 bases between them. CDR3 length equals 15 residues. From germline, CDR1 is SGHDT and CDR2 YYEEEE. CDR3 nucleotide sequence: TGTGCCAGCAGCTCTCCGGGACAAGGGTACACTGAAGCTTTCTTT. Amino acid sequence: CASSSPGQGYTEAFF.

This chain connects TRBV2 to TRBJ2-5; 8 bases are shared with TRBD2. The CDR3 length is 16 residues. Germline lookup yields CDR1 SNHLY and CDR2 FYNNEI. Trimming at V came to 4 bases and at J to 4 bases, leaving 11 bases not matched to a gene. The CDR3 nucleotides are TGTGCCAGCAGTGCTCGGTGGACGGGGGGGCGAGAGACCCAGTACTTC. Translating gives CASSARWTGGRETQYF.

This clone was observed a handful of times. The chain has TRBV6-1 and TRBJ2-3; D is perhaps TRBD1 (6 bases). The CDR3 spans 15 residues. V lost 1 base and J 8 bases, leaving 16 bases between the germline ends. Per germline, CDR1 MNHNS and CDR2 SASEGT. The CDR3 region is CASSEVVSSQGTQYF. The CDR3 region has the DNA TGTGCCAGCAGTGAAGTTGTTAGCTCACAGGGTACGCAGTATTTT.

This chain uses TRBV6-2 or TRBV6-3 with TRBJ2-7; D might be TRBD1 (6 bases). The CDR3 covers 13 residues. With 5 bases removed from V and 6 bases from J, the gap between germline ends came to 14 bases. Germline V gives CDR1 MNHEY, CDR2 SVGEGT. CDR3 protein: CASSTRTVSEQYF. Here the CDR3 DNA reads TGTGCCAGCAGTACCCGGACAGTCTCCGAGCAGTACTTC.

The J gene is TRBJ2-3, the V gene TRBV5-1; 7 positions agree with TRBD1. The CDR3 is made up of 13 amino acids. CDR1 SGHRS and CDR2 YFSETQ come from the germline V gene. The trim removed 5 bases at V and 5 bases at J, leaving 5 bases unmatched. Here the CDR3 reads CASRRTGQDTQYF. The CDR3 nucleotides read TGCGCCAGCAGGAGGACAGGTCAAGATACGCAGTATTTT.

By its share, this clone is medium-sized. This chain joins TRBV5-1 and TRBJ1-2; 7 nucleotides agree with TRBD1. Germline V gene lookup returns CDR1 SGHRS and CDR2 YFSETQ. J lost 2 bases, V lost 4 bases, and 8 bases had no gene match. This CDR3 contains 15 residues. The CDR3 DNA reads as TGCGCCAGCAGCGTGCCGGGACAGCGGAACTATGGCTACACCTTC. As protein: CASSVPGQRNYGYTF.

The chain carries TRBV5-1 and TRBJ2-3, with 9 bases lining up with TRBD1. CDR1 and CDR2 from the germline V gene are SGHRS and YFSETQ. Unmatched junction bases numbered 11, after V lost 2 bases and J lost 4 bases. CDR3 size: 17 residues. The CDR3 loop is CASSLNPQGARSDTQYF. The DNA for the CDR3 is TGCGCCAGCAGCTTAAACCCACAGGGGGCCAGGTCAGATACGCAGTATTTT.